A selection of T cell receptor beta chains follows, all from one sample in a study of blood T cell repertoires in COVID-19. Using immunoSEQ multiplex PCR, the repertoire was profiled, and TCRdb retains in-frame clones only, with some absent. This sample carries under 250,000 clones, around nine tenths of them seen once, and the ten largest clones take under 4%. The sequencing sample was made of peripheral blood. Receptor source: a man aged 18 to 30 with active or convalescent COVID-19. Both conserved end residues are part of each CDR3. The order of the fields is clone size, D gene, V gene, J gene, CDR3 protein. The D gene is left open where the match is weak. Not every row has a clone size; where given, it reads once, few, many or a size class.

>.|.|TRBV9|TRBJ2-7
CASSVALFDEQYF
>.|.|TRBV5-1|TRBJ2-5
CASSLTGETQYF
>.|.|TRBV27|TRBJ2-1
CASSLTPTDYNEQFF
>.|.|TRBV15|TRBJ1-1
CATSSTKDTEAFF
>.|.|TRBV18|TRBJ1-3
CASSPPNGAGNTIYF
>.|TRBD1|TRBV18|TRBJ2-1
CASSPETGANEQFF
>.|TRBD1|TRBV18|TRBJ1-1
CASSPPGQFTEAFF
>.|TRBD1|TRBV27|TRBJ1-6
CASSPRTGQGNSPLHF
>.|TRBD1|TRBV29-1|TRBJ1-1
CSASGQGERPFF
>few|.|TRBV29-1|TRBJ1-5
CSVETKTGNQPQHF
>.|.|TRBV7-6|TRBJ1-6
CASSLGSFSSYNSPLHF
>.|.|TRBV28|TRBJ1-6
CASSLGTGNHSPLHF
>.|.|TRBV15|TRBJ1-5
CATSRPYQPQHF
>once|.|TRBV4-1|TRBJ2-1
CASSEGGYEQFF
>.|.|TRBV5-1|TRBJ2-7
CASTQGGFHEQYF
>.|TRBD1|TRBV4-3|TRBJ2-1
CASSQWTGGYNEQFF
>few|.|TRBV6-4|TRBJ1-5
CASSPIPPQHF
>.|TRBD1|TRBV5-6|TRBJ1-5
CASSSYRTGNQPQHF
>.|.|TRBV28|TRBJ1-2
CASVSRDSFYGYTF
>.|.|TRBV4-1|TRBJ2-5
CASSQEGETQYF
>.|.|TRBV9|TRBJ1-3
CASSVGQPAWGNTIYF
>.|.|TRBV27|TRBJ2-4
CASSSPLLSIQYF
>.|.|TRBV6-1|TRBJ1-5
CASSEESLVWGRFVARPQHF
>.|TRBD2|TRBV19|TRBJ2-1
CASSPAGGYNEQFF
>.|.|TRBV6-5|TRBJ1-1
CASSYSEGNTEAFF
>once|.|TRBV20-1|TRBJ2-5
CSARNGTQYF
>.|.|TRBV6-4|TRBJ1-2
CARATWNYGYTF
>.|.|TRBV7-2|TRBJ2-5
CASSLESSAGTQYF
>.|.|TRBV18|TRBJ2-5
CASSPPGETQYF
>.|TRBD1|TRBV4-3|TRBJ2-1
CASSQATGTAYNEQFF
>.|TRBD2|TRBV7-2|TRBJ2-1
CASTLAASYNEQFF
>.|TRBD2|TRBV2|TRBJ2-3
CASRGRLAASTDTQYF
>once|.|TRBV25-1|TRBJ1-6
CASSDQYQSPLHF
>.|TRBD1|TRBV7-9|TRBJ1-1
CASSLDRGQEAFF